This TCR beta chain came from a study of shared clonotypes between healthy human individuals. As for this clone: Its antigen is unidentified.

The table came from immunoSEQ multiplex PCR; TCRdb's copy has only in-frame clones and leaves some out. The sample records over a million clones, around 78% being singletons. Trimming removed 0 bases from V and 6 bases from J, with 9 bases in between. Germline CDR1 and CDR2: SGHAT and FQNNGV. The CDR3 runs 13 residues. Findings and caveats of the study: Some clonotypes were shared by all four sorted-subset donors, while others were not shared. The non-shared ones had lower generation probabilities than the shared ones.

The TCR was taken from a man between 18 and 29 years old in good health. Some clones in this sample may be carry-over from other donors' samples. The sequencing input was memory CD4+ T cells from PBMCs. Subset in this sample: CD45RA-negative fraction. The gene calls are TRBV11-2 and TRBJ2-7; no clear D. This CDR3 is CASSLDRKREQYF. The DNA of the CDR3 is TGTGCCAGCAGCTTAGATAGAAAGCGCGAGCAGTACTTC. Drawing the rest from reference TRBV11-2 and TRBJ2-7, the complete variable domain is EAGVAQSPRYKIIEKRQSVAFWCNPISGHATLYWYQQILGQGPKLLIQFQNNGVVDDSQLPKDRFSAERLKGVDSTLKIQPAKLEDSAVYLCASSLDRKREQYFGPGTRLTVT.